Listed below are T cell receptor beta chains from one sample, sequenced in a study of blood T cell repertoires in COVID-19. Some clones are missing from TCRdb's copy, which holds only in-frame ones; the method was immunoSEQ multiplex PCR. The sample yields 200,000 to 250,000 clones, about 90% seen once. The material sequenced was peripheral blood. The receptors here all came from a man younger than 35 with active or convalescent COVID-19. CDR3s include the opening cysteine and the closing phenylalanine or tryptophan. The D gene is left open where the match is weak. Only some rows state a clone size, as once, few, many or a class for expanded clones.

clone size	D gene	J gene	V gene	CDR3 DNA	CDR3 protein
NA	NA	TRBJ1-1	TRBV2	TGTGCCAGGAGGAACAGGGATCCAGCTTTCTTT	CARRNRDPAFF
once	NA	TRBJ2-7	TRBV19	TGTGCCAGCGGCAGGGGTAGGGACGAGCAGTACTTC	CASGRGRDEQYF
NA	NA	TRBJ2-1	TRBV14	TGTGCCAGCAGCCAAGTTCAGGGGCTCTGGAACTATGAGCAGTTCTTC	CASSQVQGLWNYEQFF
NA	TRBD1	TRBJ1-1	TRBV10-2	TGCGCCAGCAGCGAACAGGGGACGAACACTGAAGCTTTCTTT	CASSEQGTNTEAFF
NA	TRBD1	TRBJ1-2	TRBV5-4	TGTGCCAGCAGCTTGGGAGGGACAGTAGATGGCTACACCTTC	CASSLGGTVDGYTF
NA	NA	TRBJ2-5	TRBV7-9	TGTGCCAGCAGCTTAACAGGAACCCAAGAGACCCAGTACTTC	CASSLTGTQETQYF
NA	NA	TRBJ1-5	TRBV28	TGTGCCAGCAGACAGGGAAGGGAGCCCCAGCATTTT	CASRQGREPQHF
NA	NA	TRBJ2-7	TRBV11-3	TGTGCCAGCAGCTTAGACAGAGGGTACGAGCAGTACTTC	CASSLDRGYEQYF
NA	TRBD1	TRBJ1-1	TRBV6-6	TGTGCCAGCAGTAATATGGGACAGCTGAACACTGAAGCTTTCTTT	CASSNMGQLNTEAFF
NA	TRBD2	TRBJ2-1	TRBV4-1	TGCGCCAGCAGCCTTGGACTAGCAATTTATAATGAGCAGTTCTTC	CASSLGLAIYNEQFF
NA	NA	TRBJ2-1	TRBV3-1/TRBV3-2	TGTGCCAGCAGCCTCCTGAGGTTACGCAATGAGCAGTTCTTC	CASSLLRLRNEQFF
NA	NA	TRBJ2-7	TRBV14	TGTGCCAGCAGCCAAGTTGGGGGGAACGAGCAGTACTTC	CASSQVGGNEQYF
few	NA	TRBJ1-2	TRBV20-1	TGCAGTGCTAGTACCCCCCAAACAGGCGCGAACTATGGCTACACCTTC	CSASTPQTGANYGYTF
NA	TRBD1	TRBJ1-4	TRBV25-1	TGTGCCAGCACGGGGACAGTGAGGGGTGAAAAACTGTTTTTT	CASTGTVRGEKLFF
once	NA	TRBJ2-1	TRBV18	TGTGCCAGCTCACCAGGGCAGGGGATTGAGCAGTTCTTC	CASSPGQGIEQFF
NA	TRBD1	TRBJ1-1	TRBV30	TGTGCCTCCATCCCCCCGCTGGGACAGGGGAAGGGGGGCAACACTGAAGCTTTCTTT	CASIPPLGQGKGGNTEAFF
NA	TRBD1	TRBJ1-5	TRBV11-2	TGTGCCAGCAGCTCGACAGGGGGTTTCGATCAGCCCCAGCATTTT	CASSSTGGFDQPQHF
NA	NA	TRBJ2-7	TRBV3-1/TRBV3-2	TGTGCCAGCAGCCACCGCTTACAGGGACTAACCTACGAGCAGTACTTC	CASSHRLQGLTYEQYF
NA	TRBD1	TRBJ2-2	TRBV24-1	TGTGCCACCAGTGGACAGGGGGACACCGGGGAGCTGTTTTTT	CATSGQGDTGELFF
few	NA	TRBJ1-2	TRBV18	TGTGCCAGCTCACCATTCGGCTATGGCTACACCTTC	CASSPFGYGYTF
NA	NA	TRBJ1-3	TRBV5-1	TGCGCCAGCAGCTCTGGTGGCAGTGGAAACACCATATATTTT	CASSSGGSGNTIYF
NA	NA	TRBJ1-1	TRBV19	TGTGCCAGTTTCCGGGGGGGGTCGGGCACTGAAGCTTTCTTT	CASFRGGSGTEAFF